Listed below are T cell receptor beta chains from one sample, sequenced in a study of shared clonotypes between healthy human individuals. Method: immunoSEQ multiplex PCR; TCRdb's copy keeps in-frame clones and lacks some. This table has about 2.3 million clones, 85% to 95% appearing once. Specimen: naive CD4+ T cells from PBMCs. These TCRs come from a man in his late teens or twenties in good health. Some clones in this sample may be carry-over from other donors' samples. Each CDR3 is given with its conserved first and last residue. The D gene is left open where the match is weak. Clone size is given for some rows only: seen once, a few or many times, or a class if the clone is expanded.

clone_size j_call d_call v_call cdr3_nt cdr3_aa
. TRBJ2-7 TRBD2 TRBV18 TGTGCCAGCTCACCACCTAGCGGGAGTACTAACGAGCAGTACTTC CASSPPSGSTNEQYF
. TRBJ2-2 . TRBV2 TGTGCCAGCAGTGAAGACCCCACCGGGGAGCTGTTTTTT CASSEDPTGELFF
. TRBJ1-4 . TRBV7-2 TGTGCCAGCAGCTTAGCGTTGGGAATTAATGAAAAACTGTTTTTT CASSLALGINEKLFF
. TRBJ1-3 . TRBV7-8 TGTGCCAGTGGATACTCTGGAAACACCATATATTTT CASGYSGNTIYF
. TRBJ2-7 . TRBV11-3 TGTGCCAGCAGCTCACAGGGCAAACCCTACGAGCAGTACTTC CASSSQGKPYEQYF
. TRBJ1-5 . TRBV6-4 TGTGCCAGCAGTGACGAGGTGGGGGGTCCCCAGCATTTT CASSDEVGGPQHF
. TRBJ2-5 . TRBV29-1 TGCAGCGCCGCTTCTTCGGGATACCAAGAGACCCAGTACTTC CSAASSGYQETQYF
. TRBJ2-7 . TRBV2 TGTGCCAGCGGAACACCCTCCTACGAGCAGTACTTC CASGTPSYEQYF
. TRBJ2-7 . TRBV11-3 TGTGCCAGCAGCGGACCAGTGGGGAACGAGCAGTACTTC CASSGPVGNEQYF
once TRBJ2-3 . TRBV5-1 TGCGCCAGCAGCTCCGGCTTCACCTCCACAGATACGCAGTATTTT CASSSGFTSTDTQYF
. TRBJ1-1 . TRBV6-5 TGTGCCAGCAGTTTTCAGGCTGGGACTGAAGCTTTCTTT CASSFQAGTEAFF
. TRBJ1-4 . TRBV6-6 TGTGCCAGCAGTAAAGCAGGCGCAACTAATGAAAAACTGTTTTTT CASSKAGATNEKLFF
. TRBJ2-7 . TRBV7-9 TGTGCCAGCAGTACGGTGCTTTCAACCTACGAGCAGTACTTC CASSTVLSTYEQYF
. TRBJ2-3 . TRBV18 TGTGCCAGCTCAGCGAGCTTTAGCACAGATACGCAGTATTTT CASSASFSTDTQYF
. TRBJ1-2 . TRBV4-1 TGCGCCAGCAGCCAAGCGCTGGCAAGTGGCTACACCTTC CASSQALASGYTF
. TRBJ2-1 TRBD1 TRBV4-3 TGCGCCAGCAGCCACCGGACAGGGGGATTTAATGAGCAGTTCTTC CASSHRTGGFNEQFF
. TRBJ2-1 TRBD2 TRBV5-1 TGCGCCAGCAGCTTGTATGGACTAGCGGGAGACAATGAGCAGTTCTTC CASSLYGLAGDNEQFF
. TRBJ2-5 . TRBV7-7 TGTGCCAGCAGCTTACTGCGGACTTCGGGGACCCAGTACTTC CASSLLRTSGTQYF
. TRBJ1-2 . TRBV18 TGTGCCAGCTCACCAATCCAGGAAGCTAACTATGGCTACACCTTC CASSPIQEANYGYTF
. TRBJ2-6 . TRBV6-4 TGTGCCAGCAGCCGGGACCTTCTTGCCTCTGGGGCCAACGTCCTGACTTTC CASSRDLLASGANVLTF
. TRBJ1-2 TRBD1 TRBV27 TGTGCCAGTTATACAGGGGGCTATGGCTACACCTTC CASYTGGYGYTF
. TRBJ2-2 TRBD1 TRBV5-1 TGCGCCAGCAGCTTGGTCCCTAGGGGGCTGAGCGGGGAGCTGTTTTTT CASSLVPRGLSGELFF
. TRBJ1-4 . TRBV28 TGTGCCAGCAGTATTCAGGGAGGTGGCGAAAAACTGTTTTTT CASSIQGGGEKLFF
. TRBJ2-3 . TRBV2 TGTGCCAGCAGTGAAGGACGGAGCACAGATACGCAGTATTTT CASSEGRSTDTQYF
. TRBJ2-7 . TRBV5-4 TGTGCCAGCAGCGATAACGGCCAGGGAGGTTTCGAGCAGTACTTC CASSDNGQGGFEQYF
. TRBJ2-5 . TRBV28 TGTGCCAGCAACAGGCAGAGGAGAGAGACCCAGTACTTC CASNRQRRETQYF
. TRBJ2-6 . TRBV18 TGTGCCAGCTCACCACGGGGTATTGGGGCCAACGTCCTGACTTTC CASSPRGIGANVLTF
. TRBJ1-5 . TRBV27 TGTGCCAGCAGTCCGAACACCCACAATCAGCCCCAGCATTTT CASSPNTHNQPQHF
. TRBJ2-1 . TRBV9 TGTGCCAGCAGCGTAGCGACGGGGAACTCCTACAATGAGCAGTTCTTC CASSVATGNSYNEQFF
. TRBJ2-5 . TRBV20-1 TGCAGTGCTAGAGATAAGCTAGCCAAGTACTTC CSARDKLAKYF
. TRBJ1-2 . TRBV19 TGTGCCAGTAGTAGACGGCGTTTTGAGGGCTACACCTTC CASSRRRFEGYTF
. TRBJ2-7 TRBD2 TRBV29-1 TGCAGCGCCGTTTCCTTCGGAGCGGGGGTTGCCTACGAGCAGTACTTC CSAVSFGAGVAYEQYF
once TRBJ1-6 TRBD1 TRBV7-3 TGTGCCAGCAGCACAGGACAGGAGAATTCACCCCTCCACTTT CASSTGQENSPLHF
. TRBJ1-1 TRBD1 TRBV2 TGTGCCAGCAGTGGGGACAGAATGAACACTGAAGCTTTCTTT CASSGDRMNTEAFF
. TRBJ2-5 TRBD2 TRBV2 TGTGCCAGCAGTGAGACTAGCGGGAGAGGTGAGACCCAGTACTTC CASSETSGRGETQYF
. TRBJ2-1 TRBD2 TRBV28 TGTGCCAGCAGTTTATTGCGGCTAGCGGGAGACAATGAGCAGTTCTTC CASSLLRLAGDNEQFF
. TRBJ2-2 . TRBV10-3 TGTGCCATCAGGAGGTCGCTACAAAGTACGGGGGAGCTGTTTTTT CAIRRSLQSTGELFF
. TRBJ2-7 . TRBV7-9 TGTGCCAGCAGCGCCCAACTAGGGAGCTCCTACGAGCAGTACTTC CASSAQLGSSYEQYF
few TRBJ1-1 . TRBV9 TGTGCCAGCAGCGCAAGACAGACGAACACTGAAGCTTTCTTT CASSARQTNTEAFF
. TRBJ2-1 TRBD2 TRBV4-2 TGTGCCAGCAGCCAAGCGATTCGCGGGGGGTACAATGAGCAGTTCTTC CASSQAIRGGYNEQFF
. TRBJ2-1 TRBD1 TRBV4-1 TGCGCCAGCAGACCTACAGGGGGAACTGAGCAGTTCTTC CASRPTGGTEQFF
. TRBJ2-7 . TRBV21-1 TGTGCCAGCAATCCACCGGGACTAGCGGTGGGGTCCTACGAGCAGTACTTC CASNPPGLAVGSYEQYF
. TRBJ2-5 . TRBV5-1 TGCGCCAGCAGCCGACAGCAAGAGACCCAGTACTTC CASSRQQETQYF
once TRBJ1-1 . TRBV7-8 TGTGCCAGCAGCTCATCCCGGGACGTCAACACTGAAGCTTTCTTT CASSSSRDVNTEAFF
. TRBJ2-3 TRBD2 TRBV29-1 TGCAGCAGACTAGCGGGAGGCACAGATACGCAGTATTTT CSRLAGGTDTQYF
. TRBJ1-6 TRBD1 TRBV7-2 TGTGCCAGCAGCTTAGTAAAACAGGGGAGGTCACCCCTCCACTTT CASSLVKQGRSPLHF
few TRBJ1-5 . TRBV7-9 TGTGCCAGCAGCTCCCTCGGGGGTCAGCCCCAGCATTTT CASSSLGGQPQHF
. TRBJ1-2 . TRBV9 TGTGCCAGCAGCCCATCAGGGACAACTAACTATGGCTACACCTTC CASSPSGTTNYGYTF
. TRBJ2-1 . TRBV11-1 TGTGCCAGCAGCTCGGGGATCTACAATGAGCAGTTCTTC CASSSGIYNEQFF
. TRBJ1-1 . TRBV9 TGTGCCAGCAGCGTAGTAGACGGACAGAACACTGAAGCTTTCTTT CASSVVDGQNTEAFF
. TRBJ1-2 . TRBV4-3 TGCGCCAGCAGCCAAGAATACGGGAGACCGCCCTATGGCTACACCTTC CASSQEYGRPPYGYTF
. TRBJ2-3 . TRBV5-1 TGCGCCAGCAGCCGAGCACGGGATCCAACAGATACGCAGTATTTT CASSRARDPTDTQYF
. TRBJ1-4 TRBD1 TRBV6-1 TGTGCCAGCAGTGAAGCCAGGGGGCCCACTAATGAAAAACTGTTTTTT CASSEARGPTNEKLFF
. TRBJ2-7 . TRBV28 TGTGCCAGCAGTAATACTTTACCCCCCTACGAGCAGTACTTC CASSNTLPPYEQYF
. TRBJ2-1 TRBD2 TRBV28 TGTGCCAGCAGTTCCCTAGGTAACAGGCTAGCGGGAGGGGAATCCAATGAGCAGTTCTTC CASSSLGNRLAGGESNEQFF
. TRBJ1-6 . TRBV4-2 TGTGCCAGCAGCCGGGAGGGGGATTCACCCCTCCACTTT CASSREGDSPLHF
. TRBJ2-2 . TRBV5-4 TGTGCCAGCAGAGACCCATACTCCGGGGAGCTGTTTTTT CASRDPYSGELFF